These T cell receptor beta chains were read from a single sample in a study of brain T cells in children with intractable seizures. Generated by immunoSEQ multiplex PCR, the TCRdb table keeps only in-frame clones and is missing some. The sample has about 340,000 clones; over 90% are singletons. The input for sequencing was peripheral blood, taken roughly 5 months after surgery. The receptors stem from a boy under two years old with tuberous sclerosis and intractable seizures. The CDR3 runs from the conserved cysteine through the conserved F or W. A D gene is named only where the DNA matches it firmly.

j_call: TRBJ2-5
d_call: -
v_call: TRBV5-6
cdr3_aa: CASSRTGGTQYF
cdr3_nt: TGTGCCAGCAGCCGGACTGGGGGGACCCAGTACTTC

j_call: TRBJ2-3
d_call: -
v_call: TRBV6-5
cdr3_aa: CASSYAQGAEDTQYF
cdr3_nt: TGTGCCAGCAGTTACGCGCAGGGCGCAGAAGATACGCAGTATTTT

j_call: TRBJ2-3
d_call: TRBD2
v_call: TRBV9
cdr3_aa: CASSVGLAGGQDTQYF
cdr3_nt: TGTGCCAGCAGCGTAGGGCTAGCGGGGGGGCAAGATACGCAGTATTTT

j_call: TRBJ2-7
d_call: -
v_call: TRBV27
cdr3_aa: CASSLNSAVEQYF
cdr3_nt: TGTGCCAGCAGTTTAAACTCGGCAGTTGAGCAGTACTTC

j_call: TRBJ1-1
d_call: -
v_call: TRBV29-1
cdr3_aa: CSVGWGGEAFF
cdr3_nt: TGCAGCGTTGGATGGGGTGGTGAAGCTTTCTTT

j_call: TRBJ1-1
d_call: TRBD1
v_call: TRBV7-9
cdr3_aa: CASSLEDRATEAFF
cdr3_nt: TGTGCCAGCAGCTTAGAGGACAGGGCTACTGAAGCTTTCTTT

j_call: TRBJ2-3
d_call: TRBD2
v_call: TRBV5-1
cdr3_aa: CASSLSPSGRWTDTQYF
cdr3_nt: TGCGCCAGCAGCTTGTCACCTAGCGGGAGATGGACAGATACGCAGTATTTT

j_call: TRBJ1-3
d_call: TRBD1
v_call: TRBV7-6
cdr3_aa: CASSNPRTGVPGNTIYF
cdr3_nt: TGTGCCAGCAGCAATCCTCGGACAGGGGTACCTGGAAACACCATATATTTT

j_call: TRBJ2-7
d_call: -
v_call: TRBV7-2
cdr3_aa: CASSLESYEQYF
cdr3_nt: TGTGCCAGCAGCTTAGAATCCTACGAGCAGTACTTC

j_call: TRBJ2-7
d_call: -
v_call: TRBV13
cdr3_aa: CASSLGRGGAYEQYF
cdr3_nt: TGTGCCAGCAGCTTAGGCCGAGGGGGGGCCTACGAGCAGTACTTC

j_call: TRBJ2-2
d_call: -
v_call: TRBV3-1/TRBV3-2
cdr3_aa: CASSHRVGELFF
cdr3_nt: TGTGCCAGCAGCCACCGAGTTGGGGAGCTGTTTTTT

j_call: TRBJ2-7
d_call: -
v_call: TRBV5-4
cdr3_aa: CASSLERAYEQYF
cdr3_nt: TGTGCCAGCAGCTTGGAAAGGGCTTACGAGCAGTACTTC

j_call: TRBJ2-3
d_call: -
v_call: TRBV7-8
cdr3_aa: CASSLLGTDTQYF
cdr3_nt: TGTGCCAGCAGCTTATTGGGCACAGATACGCAGTATTTT

j_call: TRBJ1-5
d_call: -
v_call: TRBV19
cdr3_aa: CATREQAGNQPQHF
cdr3_nt: TGTGCCACTCGAGAACAGGCCGGCAATCAGCCCCAGCATTTT

j_call: TRBJ1-2
d_call: -
v_call: TRBV29-1
cdr3_aa: CSVEGGPEGYTF
cdr3_nt: TGCAGCGTTGAGGGGGGGCCGGAAGGCTACACCTTC

j_call: TRBJ1-4
d_call: -
v_call: TRBV6-2/TRBV6-3
cdr3_aa: CASSYPLGEKLFF
cdr3_nt: TGTGCCAGCAGTTACCCGCTCGGGGAAAAACTGTTTTTT

j_call: TRBJ1-1
d_call: -
v_call: TRBV30
cdr3_aa: CAWSPAVITEAFF
cdr3_nt: TGTGCCTGGAGTCCGGCAGTAATCACTGAAGCTTTCTTT

j_call: TRBJ2-5
d_call: -
v_call: TRBV19
cdr3_aa: CARDYGTQYF
cdr3_nt: TGTGCCAGGGACTATGGGACCCAGTACTTC

j_call: TRBJ1-4
d_call: TRBD1
v_call: TRBV19
cdr3_aa: CASRDRGTTNEKLFF
cdr3_nt: TGTGCCAGCAGGGACAGGGGAACCACTAATGAAAAACTGTTTTTT

j_call: TRBJ1-6
d_call: TRBD1
v_call: TRBV11-2
cdr3_aa: CASSLRLRGETNSPLHF
cdr3_nt: TGTGCCAGCAGCTTAAGGCTCAGGGGGGAAACCAATTCACCCCTCCACTTT

j_call: TRBJ2-2
d_call: -
v_call: TRBV30
cdr3_aa: CAWRTGGSHTGELFF
cdr3_nt: TGTGCCTGGAGGACCGGGGGATCACACACCGGGGAGCTGTTTTTT

j_call: TRBJ1-1
d_call: -
v_call: TRBV12-5
cdr3_aa: CASGLVLRGETEAFF
cdr3_nt: TGTGCTAGTGGTTTGGTACTCAGGGGTGAGACTGAAGCTTTCTTT

j_call: TRBJ2-1
d_call: TRBD2
v_call: TRBV3-1/TRBV3-2
cdr3_aa: CASSHRGLAGGPGDEQFF
cdr3_nt: TGTGCCAGCAGCCACCGAGGACTAGCGGGAGGTCCAGGTGATGAGCAGTTCTTC

j_call: TRBJ1-4
d_call: -
v_call: TRBV7-9
cdr3_aa: CASSGSGEKLFF
cdr3_nt: TGTGCCAGCAGTGGGTCTGGTGAAAAACTGTTTTTT

j_call: TRBJ2-1
d_call: -
v_call: TRBV5-1
cdr3_aa: CASSLQYNEQFF
cdr3_nt: TGCGCCAGCAGCTTGCAGTACAATGAGCAGTTCTTC

j_call: TRBJ2-7
d_call: -
v_call: TRBV10-3
cdr3_aa: CAISAAGLAEQYF
cdr3_nt: TGTGCCATCAGTGCGGCCGGCCTCGCCGAGCAGTACTTC

j_call: TRBJ2-2
d_call: -
v_call: TRBV12-3/TRBV12-4
cdr3_aa: CASSLRNTGELFF
cdr3_nt: TGTGCCAGCAGTCTCCGTAACACCGGGGAGCTGTTTTTT

j_call: TRBJ1-1
d_call: TRBD1
v_call: TRBV5-1
cdr3_aa: CASSLRTGKNTEAFF
cdr3_nt: TGCGCCAGCAGCCTAAGGACAGGGAAGAACACTGAAGCTTTCTTT

j_call: TRBJ2-1
d_call: TRBD2
v_call: TRBV5-4
cdr3_aa: CASSREISWLAGDNEQFF
cdr3_nt: TGTGCCAGCAGCCGGGAGATTAGCTGGCTAGCGGGAGACAATGAGCAGTTCTTC

j_call: TRBJ2-7
d_call: TRBD2
v_call: TRBV7-6
cdr3_aa: CASSLDGTSGSHEQYF
cdr3_nt: TGTGCCAGCAGCTTAGACGGGACTAGCGGGAGCCACGAGCAGTACTTC

j_call: TRBJ1-1
d_call: -
v_call: TRBV6-1
cdr3_aa: CASSQGSMTFF
cdr3_nt: TGTGCCAGCAGTCAAGGGAGTATGACTTTCTTT